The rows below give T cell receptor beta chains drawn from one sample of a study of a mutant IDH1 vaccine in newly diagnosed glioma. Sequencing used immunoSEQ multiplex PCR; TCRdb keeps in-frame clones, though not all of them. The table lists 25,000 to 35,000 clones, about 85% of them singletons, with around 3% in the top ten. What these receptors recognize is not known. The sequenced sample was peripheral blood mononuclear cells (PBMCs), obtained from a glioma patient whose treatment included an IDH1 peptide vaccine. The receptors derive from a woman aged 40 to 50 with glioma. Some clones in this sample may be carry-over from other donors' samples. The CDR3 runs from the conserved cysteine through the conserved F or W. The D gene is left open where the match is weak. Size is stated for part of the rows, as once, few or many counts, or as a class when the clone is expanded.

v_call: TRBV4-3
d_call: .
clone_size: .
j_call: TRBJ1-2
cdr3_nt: TGCGCCAGCAGCCCGGAGGGCGGTAACTATGGCTACACCTTC
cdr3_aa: CASSPEGGNYGYTF

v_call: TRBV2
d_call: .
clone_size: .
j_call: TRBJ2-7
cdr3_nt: TGTGCCAGCAGTGGACAGATCACCATCTACGAGCAGTACTTC
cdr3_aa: CASSGQITIYEQYF

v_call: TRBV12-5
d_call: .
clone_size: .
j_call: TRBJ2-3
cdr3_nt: TGTGCTAGTGCCCCCGGTGGGAGTCTCGCAGATACGCAGTATTTT
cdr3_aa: CASAPGGSLADTQYF

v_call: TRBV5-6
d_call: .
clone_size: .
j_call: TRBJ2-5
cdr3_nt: TGTGCCAGCAACTCAGGGGTTTGGGGAGAGCAGTACTTC
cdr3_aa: CASNSGVWGEQYF

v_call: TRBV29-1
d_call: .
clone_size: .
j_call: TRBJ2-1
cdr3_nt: TGCAGCGTTGGGGGGGCAGTCTCCTACAATGAGCAGTTCTTC
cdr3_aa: CSVGGAVSYNEQFF

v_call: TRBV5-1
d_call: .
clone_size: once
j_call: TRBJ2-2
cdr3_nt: TGCGCCAGCAGACCCTTGTTGGCGAACACCGGGGAGCTGTTTTTT
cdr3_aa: CASRPLLANTGELFF

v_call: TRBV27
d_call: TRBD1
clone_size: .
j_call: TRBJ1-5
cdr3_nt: TGTGCCAGCAGTCGGACAGGGAAGTATCAGCCCCAGCATTTT
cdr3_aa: CASSRTGKYQPQHF

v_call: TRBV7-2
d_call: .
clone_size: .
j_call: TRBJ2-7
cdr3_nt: TGTGCCAGCAGCTTAATCCTAGGAGACAAAGACGAGCAGTACTTC
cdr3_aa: CASSLILGDKDEQYF

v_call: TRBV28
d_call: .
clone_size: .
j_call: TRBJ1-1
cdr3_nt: TGTGCCAGCAGTCGACGGCTGAACACTGAAGCTTTCTTT
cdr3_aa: CASSRRLNTEAFF

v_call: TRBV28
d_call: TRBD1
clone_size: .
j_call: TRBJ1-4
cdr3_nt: TGTGCCAGCCTGAACAAGGAAACAGACAGGGGAAAACTGTTTTTT
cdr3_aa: CASLNKETDRGKLFF

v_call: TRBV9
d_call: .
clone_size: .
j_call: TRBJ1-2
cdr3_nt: TGTGCCAGCAGCGGCACACAGGAATTCTCTAACTATGGCTACACCTTC
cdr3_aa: CASSGTQEFSNYGYTF

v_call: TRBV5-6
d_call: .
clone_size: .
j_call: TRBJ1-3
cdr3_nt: TGTGCCAGCAGCTGGGAGGACGGGAGCGGGGGAAACACCATATATTTT
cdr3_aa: CASSWEDGSGGNTIYF

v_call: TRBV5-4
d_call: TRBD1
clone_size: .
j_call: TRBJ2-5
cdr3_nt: TGTGCCAGCAGCTTAAGGGACAGGGGTGGCGAGACCCAGTACTTC
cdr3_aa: CASSLRDRGGETQYF